This T cell receptor (beta chain) was captured by sequencing in a study of blood T cells in healthy people across ages. PBMCs, at least 7 million per sample, were isolated. With a J-beta primer mix and a sample-barcoded 5' primer, a second PCR ran about 7 to 12 cycles. TCRdb ran MiXCR on the 5' RACE reads and lists one entry per CDR3 protein. Of around 1,800,000 distinct CDR3 sequences listed, 35% to 50% are singletons. Germline V gives CDR1 SGHTA, CDR2 FQGNSA. V gave up 5 bases and J gave up 3 bases, with 15 bases separating them. CDR3 length: 15 residues. The chain links TRBV7-2 to TRBJ2-3; D gene ambiguous. The sequence derives from a human donor in good health. Specimen: blood. CDR3 amino acids: CASSPDNGPTDTQYF. CDR3 in DNA: TGTGCCAGCAGCCCGGATAACGGTCCAACAGATACGCAGTATTTT.